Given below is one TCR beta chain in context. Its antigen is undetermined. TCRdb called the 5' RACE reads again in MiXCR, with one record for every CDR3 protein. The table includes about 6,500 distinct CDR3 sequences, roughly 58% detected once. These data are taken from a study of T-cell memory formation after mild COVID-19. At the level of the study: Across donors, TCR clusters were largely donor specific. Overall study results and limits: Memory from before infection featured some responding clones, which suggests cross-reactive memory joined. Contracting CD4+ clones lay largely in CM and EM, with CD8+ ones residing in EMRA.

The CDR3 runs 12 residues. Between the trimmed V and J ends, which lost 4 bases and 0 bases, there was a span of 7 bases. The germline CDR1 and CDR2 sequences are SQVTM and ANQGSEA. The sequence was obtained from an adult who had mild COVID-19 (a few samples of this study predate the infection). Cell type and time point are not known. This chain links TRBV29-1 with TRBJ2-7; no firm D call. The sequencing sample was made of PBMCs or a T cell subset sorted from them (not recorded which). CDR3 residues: CSVAVVSYEQYF. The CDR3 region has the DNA TGCAGCGTTGCTGTGGTCTCCTACGAGCAGTACTTC.